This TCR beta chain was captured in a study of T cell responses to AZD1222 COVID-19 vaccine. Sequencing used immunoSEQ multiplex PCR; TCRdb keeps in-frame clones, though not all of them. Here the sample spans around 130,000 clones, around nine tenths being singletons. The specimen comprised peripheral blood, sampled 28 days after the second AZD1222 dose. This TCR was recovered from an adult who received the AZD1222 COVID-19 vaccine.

The CDR3 protein is CASSQQRTVLHGDEQFF. The CDR3 nucleotides read TGCGCCAGCAGCCAGCAGCGGACTGTCCTGCACGGCGATGAGCAGTTCTTC. The chain recombines TRBV4-3 with TRBJ2-1, with D tentatively TRBD2 (5 bases). Germline CDR1 LGHNA, CDR2 YSLEER. Trimming removed 3 bases at V and 8 bases at J, with 23 bases between. The CDR3 contains 17 residues.